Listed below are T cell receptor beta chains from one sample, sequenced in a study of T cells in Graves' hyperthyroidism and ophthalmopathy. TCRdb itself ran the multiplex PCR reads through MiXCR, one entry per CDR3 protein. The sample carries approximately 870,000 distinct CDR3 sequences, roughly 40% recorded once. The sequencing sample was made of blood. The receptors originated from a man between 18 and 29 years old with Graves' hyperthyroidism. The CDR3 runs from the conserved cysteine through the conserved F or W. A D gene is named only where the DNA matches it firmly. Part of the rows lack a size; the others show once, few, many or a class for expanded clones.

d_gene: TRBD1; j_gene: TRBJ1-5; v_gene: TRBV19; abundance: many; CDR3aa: CASSPGQERNQPQHF; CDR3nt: TGTGCCAGTAGTCCAGGACAGGAGCGCAATCAGCCCCAGCATTTT
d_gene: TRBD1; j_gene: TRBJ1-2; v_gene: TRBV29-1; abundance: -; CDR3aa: CSVWTGGAFRYGYTF; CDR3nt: TGCAGCGTCTGGACAGGGGGCGCCTTTCGCTATGGCTACACCTTC
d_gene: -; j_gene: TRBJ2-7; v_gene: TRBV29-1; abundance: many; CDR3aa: CSVSEHYEQYF; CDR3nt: TGCAGCGTTTCTGAGCACTACGAGCAGTACTTC
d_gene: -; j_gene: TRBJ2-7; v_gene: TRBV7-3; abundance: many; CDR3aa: CASSPGDLSYYEQYF; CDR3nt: TGTGCCAGCAGCCCTGGGGACTTAAGTTACTACGAGCAGTACTTC
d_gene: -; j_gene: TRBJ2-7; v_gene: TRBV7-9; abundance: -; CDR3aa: CASGLRGPGAYEQYF; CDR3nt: TGTGCCAGCGGCTTACGGGGCCCCGGGGCCTACGAGCAGTACTTC
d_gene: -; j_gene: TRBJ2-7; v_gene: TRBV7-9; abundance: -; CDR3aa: CTSSFRGEGNVQYF; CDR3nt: TGTACCAGCAGCTTTCGGGGAGAGGGCAATGTGCAGTACTTC
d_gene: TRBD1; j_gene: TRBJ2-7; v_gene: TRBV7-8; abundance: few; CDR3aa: CAGSTRRTGLRQYF; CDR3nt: TGTGCCGGCAGCACGAGACGGACAGGCCTCAGACAGTACTTC
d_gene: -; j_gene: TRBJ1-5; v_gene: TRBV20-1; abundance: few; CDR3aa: CSARVSHLSNQPQHF; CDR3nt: TGCAGTGCTAGAGTCTCACATCTTAGCAATCAGCCCCAGCATTTT
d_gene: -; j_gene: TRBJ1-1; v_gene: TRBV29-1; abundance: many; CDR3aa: CSVGAVVSEAFF; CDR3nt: TGCAGCGTTGGGGCGGTCGTCTCTGAAGCTTTCTTT
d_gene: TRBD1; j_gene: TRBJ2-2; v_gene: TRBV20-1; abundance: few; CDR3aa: CSAWDRDTGELFF; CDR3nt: TGCAGTGCTTGGGACAGAGACACCGGGGAGCTGTTTTTT